This T cell receptor beta chain was documented in a study of blood T cell repertoires in COVID-19. Libraries were prepared by immunoSEQ multiplex PCR; TCRdb keeps only in-frame clonotypes and omits some of them. The sample carries tens of thousands of clones, roughly four fifths recorded once. The CDR3 covers 11 residues. V was pared by 6 bases and J by 3 bases, with 6 bases between. Germline-derived CDR1 and CDR2 are DFQATT and SNEGSKA (reference sequence). Sequenced input: peripheral blood. The chain combines TRBV20-1 with TRBJ2-1, with a weak D call TRBD2 (6 bases). The sequence was collected from an older woman with acute or convalescent COVID-19. CDR3 sequence (DNA): TGCAGTGCCGGGGGCTACAATGAGCAGTTCTTC. Its translation: CSAGGYNEQFF.